The 32 T cell receptor beta chains below come from one sample, sequenced in a study of T cell responses to AZD1222 COVID-19 vaccine. The protocol was immunoSEQ multiplex PCR, while the TCRdb copy is restricted to in-frame clones and leaves out a portion. Of 130,000 or so clones in the sample, roughly 93% were seen once. The sequences come from peripheral blood, collected on day 0 of AZD1222 vaccination. Receptors originate from an adult in good health.

J is TRBJ1-6 and V is TRBV19; D gene unclear. CDR1 and CDR2 (germline): LNHDA, SQIVND (reference sequence). The V end was cut by 1 base, the J end by 14 bases, with 6 bases between. The CDR3 is 11 amino acids. The CDR3 sequence is CASSIGRTLHF. CDR3 nucleotide sequence: TGTGCCAGTAGTATAGGGCGTACCCTCCACTTT.

This chain joins TRBV5-1 and TRBJ2-7, with a possible D match to TRBD1 (6 bases). This CDR3 is built from 14 residues. Trimming left V 3 bases short and J 5 bases short, with 15 bases between. CDR1 is SGHRS, CDR2 YFSETQ, per germline. CDR3 loop: CASSSVGGTDEQYF. For the CDR3, the DNA is TGCGCCAGCAGCTCGGTAGGGGGAACGGACGAGCAGTACTTC. The complete variable domain, with remaining parts taken from reference TRBV5-1 and TRBJ2-7, reads KAGVTQTPRYLIKTRGQQVTLSCSPISGHRSVSWYQQTPGQGLQFLFEYFSETQRNKGNFPGRFSGRQFSNSRSEMNVSTLELGDSALYLCASSSVGGTDEQYFGPGTRLTVT.

This rearrangement joins TRBV5-1 to TRBJ1-1, with D possibly TRBD1 on 5 matching bases. The V end was cut by 4 bases, the J end by 1 base, with 14 bases between. Germline-derived CDR1 and CDR2 are SGHRS and YFSETQ. This CDR3 comprises 15 residues. The CDR3: CASSAIERGNTEAFF. The CDR3 DNA reads as TGCGCCAGCAGCGCAATAGAAAGGGGGAACACTGAAGCTTTCTTT.

In nucleotides, the CDR3 is TGTGCCTACCCGGAGTACACCGGGGAGCTGTTTTTT. Encoded protein: CAYPEYTGELFF. The chain recombines TRBV30 with TRBJ2-2; D is undetermined. V lost 7 bases and J lost 3, with 9 bases in between. The CDR3 is made up of 12 amino acids. Germline V gene data show CDR1 as GTSNPN and CDR2 as SVGIG (reference sequence).

The rearrangement uses TRBV27 and TRBJ1-2; D unresolved. Germline CDR1 reads MNHEY; CDR2 reads SMNVEV (reference sequence). CDR3 length equals 14 residues. Trimming cost V 2 bases and J 4 bases, with 11 bases left between them. The DNA of the CDR3 is TGTGCCAGCAGTTTAAGTGGGTTAAGCTATGGCTACACCTTC. This translates into CASSLSGLSYGYTF.

This rearrangement joins TRBV11-2 to TRBJ1-1; 9 bases are shared with TRBD1. Trimming cost V 6 bases and J 0 bases; bases outside gene matches: 5. The CDR3 has 15 amino acids. CDR1 is SGHAT, CDR2 FQNNGV, per germline. For the CDR3, the DNA is TGTGCCAGCAGACTACAGGGGGCCCTGAACACTGAAGCTTTCTTT. It codes for CASRLQGALNTEAFF.

This clone was observed a single time. The J gene is TRBJ1-2, the V gene TRBV10-3; D perhaps matches TRBD1 (5 bases). Trimming took off 6 bases at V and 7 bases at J, with 9 bases between the two ends. Per germline, CDR1 ENHRY and CDR2 SYGVKD. This CDR3 comprises 11 residues. In DNA, the CDR3 is TGTGCCATCAGCCCGGGGGGTGGCTACACCTTC. Amino acids: CAISPGGGYTF.

V gene TRBV19 combines with J gene TRBJ1-5; D call uncertain. CDR1 LNHDA and CDR2 SQIVND come from the germline V gene (reference sequence). Trimming left V 2 bases short and J 1 base short, with 12 bases between. The CDR3 extends over 16 amino acids. CDR3 in amino acids: CASSIRSRSSNQPQHF. The CDR3 nucleotides read TGTGCCAGTAGTATACGAAGCAGGTCCAGCAATCAGCCCCAGCATTTT.

The genes are TRBV5-4 and TRBJ2-1, with 9 bases identical to TRBD1. In germline, CDR1 is SGHNT, CDR2 YYREEE (reference sequence). The CDR3 length is 16 residues. Trimming removed 2 bases from V and 4 bases from J; junction bases left unmatched: 7. CDR3 in amino acids: CASSLGLGQGYNEQFF. The DNA of the CDR3 is TGTGCCAGCAGCTTAGGATTGGGACAGGGATACAATGAGCAGTTCTTC.

This clone was detected once. The V gene is TRBV7-9, the J gene TRBJ1-3; a possible D gene is TRBD1 (6 bases). The germline V gene has CDR1 SEHNR and CDR2 FQNEAQ (reference sequence). Trimming cost V 6 bases and J 1 base, with 13 bases left between them. This CDR3 comprises 15 residues. In DNA form, the CDR3 reads TGTGCCAGCAGGGTAGGGGGAGAATCTGGAAACACCATATATTTT. This translates into CASRVGGESGNTIYF. The complete variable domain, with remaining parts taken from reference TRBV7-9 and TRBJ1-3, reads DTGVSQNPRHKITKRGQNVTFRCDPISEHNRLYWYRQTLGQGPEFLTYFQNEAQLEKSRLLSDRFSAERPKGSFSTLEIQRTEQGDSAMYLCASRVGGESGNTIYFGEGSWLTVV.

The chain is built from TRBV7-9 and TRBJ2-1; D gene unclear. The germline V gene encodes CDR1 SEHNR and CDR2 FQNEAQ (reference sequence). The CDR3 consists of 12 residues. Trimming took 5 bases from V and 13 from J, leaving 15 bases between them. CDR3 nucleotide sequence: TGTGCCAGCAGCCCACGTCCCGGGTCTCAGTTCTTC. This codes for CASSPRPGSQFF.

DNA of the CDR3: TGTGCCAGCAGCTTAGTGGCTGAAGCTTTCTTT. The encoded protein is CASSLVAEAFF. The V and J genes are TRBV7-2 and TRBJ1-1; D unclear. V was clipped by 1 base and J by 6 bases, with 3 bases between them. This CDR3 spans 11 amino acids. Germline V gene lookup returns CDR1 SGHTA and CDR2 FQGNSA.

This chain connects TRBV7-8 to TRBJ2-7; TRBD2 might be the D (6 bases). The CDR3 has 13 residues. CDR1 and CDR2 from the germline V gene are SGHVS and FQNEAQ. Trimming left V 2 bases short and J 1 base short, with 6 bases between. In DNA form, the CDR3 reads TGTGCCAGCAGCTTACTAGCGTCCTACGAGCAGTACTTC. Translated: CASSLLASYEQYF.

The chain combines TRBV23-1 with TRBJ1-2; the D gene is possibly TRBD1 (5 bases). TRBV23-1 is given ORF status, its function remaining uncertain. The CDR3 sequence is 18 residues long. V was clipped by 2 bases and J by 0 bases, with 19 bases between them. The CDR3: CASSQKQPGPLANYGYTF. In DNA form, the CDR3 reads TGCGCCAGCAGTCAAAAACAACCAGGGCCGCTAGCTAACTATGGCTACACCTTC.

The rearrangement links TRBV6-2 or TRBV6-3 to TRBJ1-2; TRBD1 aligns across 8 bases. The CDR3 runs 17 residues. V shed 2 bases, J shed 0 bases, and the junction held 8 bases outside the gene matches. Germline values: CDR1 MNHEY, CDR2 SVGEGT. CDR3 nucleotide sequence: TGTGCCAGCAGTTACCCTGGGACAGGACGGGCTAACTATGGCTACACCTTC. This codes for CASSYPGTGRANYGYTF.

The chain combines TRBV5-4 with TRBJ2-1; D is ambiguous. CDR1 and CDR2 (germline): SGHNT, YYREEE (reference sequence). The CDR3 is 14 residues long. V lost 0 bases and J lost 4, with 8 bases in between. CDR3 sequence reads: CASSLGGSYNEQFF. CDR3 in DNA: TGTGCCAGCAGCTTGGGTGGGTCTTACAATGAGCAGTTCTTC.

This chain connects TRBV18 to TRBJ2-3, with TRBD2 identical over 13 bases. The junction had 16 bases not matched to a gene; V was cut back by 5 bases and J by 2 bases. CDR1 is KGHSH, CDR2 LQKENI, per germline. This CDR3 is built from 20 residues. The CDR3 is CASSGATSGGPHAYTDTQYF. CDR3 coding DNA: TGTGCCAGCTCAGGTGCGACTAGCGGGGGGCCTCACGCTTACACAGATACGCAGTATTTT.

The chain carries TRBV14 and TRBJ1-6; 12 bases match TRBD1. The CDR3 is 17 amino acids. Germline V gene lookup returns CDR1 SGHDN and CDR2 FVKESK. V shed 3 bases and J 10 bases; nucleotides not matched to a gene: 10. The CDR3 region has the DNA TGTGCCAGCAGCCAGGGGACAGGGGGCAGCCCGGGATCACCCCTCCACTTT. Residues: CASSQGTGGSPGSPLHF.

This chain uses TRBV6-1 with TRBJ1-1; D is unclear. V was shortened by 2 bases and J by 1 base, with 11 bases between the two germline ends. The length of the CDR3 is 15 residues. Germline CDR1 MNHNS, CDR2 SASEGT. The CDR3 protein is CASSESWLPNTEAFF. CDR3 DNA: TGTGCCAGCAGTGAAAGTTGGCTTCCGAACACTGAAGCTTTCTTT.

This clone has just one count. CDR3 nucleotide sequence: TGTGCCAGTAGTATAGGGCCTGCCGGCTCCTACGAGCAGTACTTC. Translating it yields CASSIGPAGSYEQYF. V is TRBV19 and J is TRBJ2-7; D unclear. The ends were cut back, 1 base at V and 0 bases at J, with 10 bases in the middle. The CDR3 extends over 15 amino acids. Germline CDR1 and CDR2: LNHDA and SQIVND (reference sequence).

The chain joins TRBV7-9 to TRBJ1-2, with unresolved D. This CDR3 is 14 amino acids long. Germline V CDR1 and CDR2: SEHNR, FQNEAQ (reference sequence). V shed 5 bases and J shed 3 bases, with 13 bases lying between them. The CDR3 DNA follows: TGTGCCAGCAGCCTACCGGAAAGCTACTATGGCTACACCTTC. Its translation is CASSLPESYYGYTF.

The CDR3: CASSQPPGRARFF. Written as DNA, the CDR3 is TGCGCCAGCAGTCAACCCCCGGGCAGGGCCCGTTTCTTC. The rearrangement joins TRBV23-1 to TRBJ2-1, with D perhaps TRBD1 (5 bases). TRBV23-1 is an ORF, with its function uncertain. The length of the CDR3 is 13 residues. Deletions cut 2 bases from V and 16 bases from J, with 18 bases between.

V gene TRBV5-1 combines with J gene TRBJ1-3; 7 nucleotides agree with TRBD1. The CDR3 spans 14 residues. Unmatched junction bases numbered 6, after V lost 1 base and J lost 8 bases. CDR1 is SGHRS, CDR2 YFSETQ, per germline. CDR3 DNA sequence: TGCGCCAGCAGCTTGCAGGGGGAGAAGGACACCATATATTTT. Its protein is CASSLQGEKDTIYF.

The chain recombines TRBV2 with TRBJ2-4; D uncertain. Per the germline V gene, CDR1 is SNHLY and CDR2 is FYNNEI. The CDR3 length is 14 residues. V dropped 4 bases and J dropped 0 bases, with 7 bases sitting between them. The DNA of the CDR3 is TGTGCCAGCAGTGTGGGCCTAGCCAAAAACATTCAGTACTTC. Amino acid sequence: CASSVGLAKNIQYF.

This chain connects TRBV5-1 to TRBJ1-2; perhaps TRBD1 as D (5 bases). The length of the CDR3 is 17 residues. Germline-derived CDR1 and CDR2 are SGHRS and YFSETQ. Trimming left V 3 bases short and J 4 bases short, with 22 bases between. The CDR3 DNA follows: TGCGCCAGCAGCTCCCTGGGGACCGGGACTGACTTCTATGGCTACACCTTC. Its translation: CASSSLGTGTDFYGYTF.

V gene TRBV28 combines with J gene TRBJ1-1; TRBD1 matches 9 bases. Germline CDR1 and CDR2: MDHEN and SYDVKM. This CDR3 comprises 16 residues. V shed 5 bases and J 1 base; nucleotides not matched to a gene: 8. CDR3 DNA: TGTGCCAGCAGTCCTGACAGGGGGGGGCGGAACACTGAAGCTTTCTTT. It yields the protein CASSPDRGGRNTEAFF.

The chain uses TRBV7-3 and TRBJ1-1; D is ambiguous. The CDR3 length is 13 residues. Trimming shortened V by 4 bases and J by 0 bases, and 6 bases separated the two germline ends. CDR1 is SGHTA and CDR2 is FQGTGA in the germline V gene. The CDR3 region is CASSSGLNTEAFF. As DNA, the CDR3 is TGTGCCAGCAGCTCGGGCCTGAACACTGAAGCTTTCTTT.

This clone was detected only once. The chain employs TRBV30 and TRBJ2-7; the D gene is possibly TRBD2 (5 bases). Germline-derived CDR1 and CDR2 are GTSNPN and SVGIG (reference sequence). The ends were cut back, 0 bases at V and 2 bases at J, with 11 bases in the middle. This CDR3 spans 14 amino acids. CDR3 protein: CAWSVLGNPYEQYF. The DNA for the CDR3 is TGTGCCTGGAGTGTACTCGGGAACCCCTACGAGCAGTACTTC. The variable domain in full, completed from reference TRBV30 and TRBJ2-7, reads SQTIHQWPATLVQPVGSPLSLECTVEGTSNPNLYWYRQAAGRGLQLLFYSVGIGQISSEVPQNLSASRPQDRQFILSSKKLLLSDSGFYLCAWSVLGNPYEQYFGPGTRLTVT.

The rearrangement links TRBV5-1 to TRBJ2-1; no clear D gene. The V and J ends lost 0 bases and 7 bases respectively, with 8 bases between them. The CDR3 is 13 amino acids. The V gene's germline CDR1 is SGHRS and CDR2 YFSETQ. CDR3 nucleotide sequence: TGCGCCAGCAGCTTGGGACTGGGAAATGAGCAGTTCTTC. Encoded protein: CASSLGLGNEQFF.

The V and J genes are TRBV12-3 or TRBV12-4 and TRBJ2-2; D gene uncertain. The ends were cut back, 6 bases at V and 3 bases at J, with 8 bases in the middle. The CDR3 has 13 residues. Written as DNA, the CDR3 is TGTGCCAGCAGCAAGCTCCACACCGGGGAGCTGTTTTTT. Its translation is CASSKLHTGELFF.

The chain is built from TRBV7-2 and TRBJ1-5; D gene uncertain. This CDR3 has 14 amino acids. Germline CDR1 reads SGHTA; CDR2 reads FQGNSA. Trimming removed 1 base from V and 0 bases from J, with 4 bases in between. The CDR3 DNA reads TGTGCCAGCAGCTTAGGATTTAGCAATCAGCCCCAGCATTTT. Amino acids: CASSLGFSNQPQHF.

J is TRBJ2-3 and V is TRBV11-2; no clear D. The CDR3 has 11 amino acids. Per the germline V gene, CDR1 is SGHAT and CDR2 is FQNNGV. Trimming removed 6 bases at V and 6 bases at J, with 7 bases between. CDR3 residues: CASRELDTQYF. CDR3 bases: TGTGCCAGCAGGGAGTTGGATACGCAGTATTTT.